The T cell receptor (beta chain) described here comes from a study of CD8+ T cells in alopecia areata (dated by TCRdb to the late 2010s). For context, the study as a whole: The treated patients, all with moderate-to-severe alopecia areata, were enrolled in an open-label pilot trial of oral tofacitinib given at 5 to 10 mg twice daily. Amplification of TCRbeta CDR3 regions was done by immunoSEQ multiplex PCR using 35 Vbeta forward primers and 13 Jbeta reverse primers. In both human patients and the C3H/HeJ mouse model, the study applied high-throughput TCRbeta sequencing to look at T cell clonal expansion in alopecia areata. Disease severity in treated patients was measured with the SALT score, which quantifies the percentage of affected scalp surface area. RNA was obtained with the PAXgene miRNA kit for fixed scalp, the miRNeasy kit for PBMCs, and the RNeasy kit for mouse skin. Scalp tissue and sorted CD4+ and CD8+ peripheral blood T cells from patchy and totalis/universalis alopecia areata patients and from healthy controls were covered by human TCRbeta sequencing. Clonality in the scalp was compared among normal scalp (n=4), patchy alopecia areata scalp (n=8), and alopecia totalis/universalis scalp (n=8). Tofacitinib was given for 6 to 18 months, followed by 6 months of follow-up off drug to assess delayed response and recurrence. Biopsies were taken from tofacitinib-treated patients at baseline and at 4 and 24 weeks of treatment, and a later scalp biopsy was taken in several of the tofacitinib-treated patients.

What the authors observed across the whole study: TCR sequences shared between patients were less clear than in mice, possibly partly because of HLA diversity in the patient population. During tofacitinib treatment, many expanded lesional clones stuck around in both scalp and blood, and this persistence may partly explain why relapse happens after treatment is stopped. Lesional scalp, especially in alopecia totalis/universalis, showed higher clonality and more expanded CD8+ clones than normal scalp, suggesting antigenic drive. Tofacitinib significantly decreased scalp clonality and the number of expanded CD8+ clones among the top 100 scalp clones. Scalp TCR repertoire analysis is complicated because resident alphabeta T cells in normal human skin are also sequenced, whereas mouse skin is dominated by gammadelta T cells. Because the treated cohort was small and had only one nonresponder, larger studies are needed to examine links between baseline CD8+ expansion and response.

The CDR3 covers 15 residues, taking in both the cysteine and the phenylalanine. This entry keeps only the CDR3 DNA: 45 bases, framed from base 1. Looking up the germline V gene yields CDR1 MNHNS and CDR2 SASEGT. V loses 7 bases at its end and J loses 8 bases; junction bases beyond the gene matches: 10. On this clone: Its antigen has not been determined. The input lacks base qualities; no much larger clone sits a single base away.

This sample's treatment or condition label indicates: oral pan-JAK inhibitor, 5-10 mg twice daily. From alopecia areata patients, peripheral blood was collected along with lesional scalp punch biopsies. PBMCs were isolated by density centrifugation and stained for CD3, CD4 and CD8, after which CD4+ and CD8+ T cells were sorted on a FACSAria. Libraries were built with the immunoSEQ multiplex PCR assay. RNA was extracted from all samples and reverse transcribed into cDNA, which served as template for TCR sequencing. SuperScript III was used for first-strand cDNA synthesis, primed with a 2:1 mix of oligo-dT and random hexamers. Amplification bias was assessed with a synthetic immune receptor repertoire, and residual bias was removed computationally. Concerning the study's data processing: Raw reads were preprocessed for error removal, and CDR3 was defined according to IMGT conventions as running from the conserved cysteine to phenylalanine. Clonality was computed by normalizing Shannon entropy by log2 of the number of productive unique TCRs and subtracting the result from 1. Scalp TCRbeta sequences were cross-referenced with sorted blood CD4 and CD8 repertoires so that the CD4 or CD8 identity of scalp clones could be inferred. Here the immuneACCESS table is served through TCRdb, limited to in-frame sequences with V and J called. Missing clones are a known gap in these copies; in checked studies unresolved V genes cover under half, and the rest lacks a known reason. V and J calls and clone size are those listed in that table; D and trimming were worked out from the DNA. The sample table shows fewer than 110,000 clones, and just over 85% are seen once. The ten largest clones take up roughly 10% of the sample.

The TCR was taken from a human donor with alopecia areata. Sequenced material: CD8+ T cells sorted from blood, taken at week 34, from a patient treated with tofacitinib. The sequence links TRBV6-1 to TRBJ2-1; 11 junctional bases match TRBD2. CDR3 reads: CASINRVAGGDEQFF. The sequenced DNA: TGTGCCAGCATCAACCGGGTAGCGGGGGGGGATGAGCAGTTCTTC.